The next 23 T cell receptor beta chains were all read from a single sample in a study of shared T cell receptors in the human thymus. Sequencing used immunoSEQ multiplex PCR; TCRdb keeps in-frame clones, though not all of them. The sample holds hundreds of thousands of clones, approximately 90% seen once. These data also featured in a second study, about human thymus T cells.

Sequencing was performed on thymocytes. Every receptor here comes from a boy under two years old with a congenital heart defect.

This chain joins TRBV2 and TRBJ2-1; 8 nucleotides agree with TRBD2. With 8 bases clipped from V and 0 bases from J, the junction kept 0 bases outside the gene matches. Germline V gene lookup returns CDR1 SNHLY and CDR2 FYNNEI. The CDR3 totals 13 residues. The CDR3 region is CASGTSSYNEQFF. For the CDR3, the DNA is TGTGCCAGCGGGACTAGCTCCTACAATGAGCAGTTCTTC.

J is TRBJ2-5 and V is TRBV9; 11 bases map to TRBD2. This CDR3 contains 19 residues. V trimming: 4 bases; J trimming: 2 bases; junction bases outside the gene matches: 16. Germline CDR1 is SGDLS and CDR2 is YYNGEE. The CDR3: CASSSHTPGLAAPQETQYF. Written as DNA, the CDR3 is TGTGCCAGCAGCTCGCACACCCCGGGACTAGCGGCCCCTCAAGAGACCCAGTACTTC.

A remark on this clone: Distinct nucleotide sequences in the sample also encode this CDR3. V and J are TRBV20-1 and TRBJ2-7; possible D gene TRBD2, 6 bases. V was shortened by 3 bases and J by 4 bases, with 7 bases between the two germline ends. The CDR3 runs to 11 residues. CDR1 and CDR2 from the germline V gene are DFQATT and SNEGSKA (reference sequence). CDR3 DNA sequence: TGCAGTGCTAGTGGGGGGTACGAGCAGTACTTC. Translated, it gives CSASGGYEQYF.

This clone was observed a handful of times. The chain employs TRBV28 and TRBJ2-3; 10 bases agree with TRBD2. The V gene's germline CDR1 is MDHEN and CDR2 SYDVKM. The CDR3 runs to 19 residues. V lost 6 bases and J lost 2; bases outside the gene matches: 17. CDR3 sequence (DNA): TGTGCCAGCAGCCAAGCGCCGGGACTAGCGTGCCGAGCCACAGATACGCAGTATTTT. Translated: CASSQAPGLACRATDTQYF.

This clone was picked up one time. This sequence joins TRBV27 and TRBJ2-1, with D possibly being TRBD2 (6 bases). V dropped 4 bases and J dropped 5 bases, with 9 bases sitting between them. The CDR3 has 13 amino acids. The germline V gene encodes CDR1 MNHEY and CDR2 SMNVEV (reference sequence). CDR3 bases: TGTGCCAGCAGTTACGGCGGGGACAATGAGCAGTTCTTC. Protein: CASSYGGDNEQFF.

The genes are TRBV5-1 and TRBJ2-1; 7 positions agree with TRBD1. The germline CDR1 and CDR2 sequences are SGHRS and YFSETQ. The CDR3 sequence is 16 residues long. V lost 4 bases to trimming and J lost 1 base; unmatched junction nucleotides: 8. As DNA, the CDR3 is TGCGCCAGCAGCCCTCTACGGACAGGTTCCTACAATGAGCAGTTCTTC. Amino acids: CASSPLRTGSYNEQFF.

The chain couples TRBV6-6 to TRBJ1-2; TRBD1 might be the D (5 bases). Trimming took 6 bases from V and 6 from J, leaving 8 bases between them. The CDR3 consists of 11 residues. Germline values: CDR1 MNHNY, CDR2 SVGAGI (reference sequence). The CDR3 loop is CASSPGNGYTF. The CDR3 DNA sequence: TGTGCCAGCAGCCCAGGGAATGGCTACACCTTC.

The V call is TRBV5-6, the J call TRBJ1-1, with 10 bases aligning to TRBD1. Trimming removed 4 bases from V and 8 bases from J; junction bases left unmatched: 8. From germline, CDR1 is SGHDT and CDR2 YYEEEE. The CDR3 sequence is 14 residues long. In DNA, the CDR3 is TGTGCCAGCAGCAGACAGGGGGCCGGGGGCGAAGCTTTCTTT. Translating gives CASSRQGAGGEAFF. Drawing the rest from reference TRBV5-6 and TRBJ1-1, the complete variable domain is DAGVTQSPTHLIKTRGQQVTLRCSPKSGHDTVSWYQQALGQGPQFIFQYYEEEERQRGNFPDRFSGHQFPNYSSELNVNALLLGDSALYLCASSRQGAGGEAFFGQGTRLTVV.

The chain employs TRBV6-6 and TRBJ2-5, with 10 bases aligning to TRBD2. V trimming: 2 bases; J trimming: 4 bases; junction bases outside the gene matches: 4. The CDR3 consists of 15 residues. From germline, CDR1 is MNHNY and CDR2 SVGAGI (reference sequence). The DNA for the CDR3 is TGTGCCAGCAGTTACGTACTAGCGGGAAGAGAGACCCAGTACTTC. Its translation: CASSYVLAGRETQYF.

The chain is built from TRBV12-5 and TRBJ2-2, with 9 bases lining up with TRBD1. V was clipped by 4 bases and J by 3 bases; unmatched bases: 3. This CDR3 has 15 amino acids. In germline, CDR1 is LGHNT, CDR2 FRNRAP. As DNA, the CDR3 is TGTGCTAGTGGTTGGGACAGGGCTGACACCGGGGAGCTGTTTTTT. As protein: CASGWDRADTGELFF. The variable domain in full, with the rest retrieved from reference TRBV12-5 and TRBJ2-2, is DARVTQTPRHKVTEMGQEVTMRCQPILGHNTVFWYRQTMMQGLELLAYFRNRAPLDDSGMPKDRFSAEMPDATLATLKIQPSEPRDSAVYFCASGWDRADTGELFFGEGSRLTVL.

This rearrangement joins TRBV7-9 to TRBJ2-5; TRBD1 matches 9 bases. The CDR3 sequence is 15 residues long. Germline V gene lookup returns CDR1 SEHNR and CDR2 FQNEAQ (reference sequence). V dropped 4 bases and J dropped 1; count of bases not matched to a gene: 4. This CDR3 is CASSSGDRAQETQYF. The DNA for the CDR3 is TGTGCCAGCAGCTCCGGGGACAGGGCCCAAGAGACCCAGTACTTC.

The chain carries TRBV11-3 and TRBJ1-4; D unclear. Germline CDR1 is SGHNT and CDR2 is YENEEA. V was pared by 5 bases and J by 6 bases, with 13 bases between. There are 14 residues in the CDR3. Written as DNA, the CDR3 is TGTGCCAGCAGCCGATCCGCCCGGGATGAAAAACTGTTTTTT. As protein: CASSRSARDEKLFF.

CDR3 DNA sequence: TGTGCCAGCAGTTTATCATGGACTAGCGGATTCTCCTACAATGAGCAGTTCTTC. Translation: CASSLSWTSGFSYNEQFF. The chain links TRBV27 to TRBJ2-1; the match to TRBD2 covers 10 bases. V lost 0 bases, J lost 0 bases, and 5 bases stayed unmatched. The germline CDR1 and CDR2 sequences are MNHEY and SMNVEV (reference sequence). This CDR3 is 18 amino acids long.

The chain couples TRBV30 to TRBJ1-2; D perhaps matches TRBD1 (6 bases). V shed 5 bases and J shed 4 bases, with 11 bases lying between them. Germline V gene lookup returns CDR1 GTSNPN and CDR2 SVGIG (reference sequence). The length of the CDR3 is 12 residues. This chain's CDR3 is CAWLRTAYGYTF. Written as DNA, the CDR3 is TGTGCCTGGCTGCGGACAGCCTATGGCTACACCTTC.

This chain connects TRBV19 to TRBJ2-3, with 8 bases matching TRBD1. J was trimmed by 0 bases and V by 7 bases; bases with no gene match: 9. The CDR3 runs to 16 residues. Germline values: CDR1 LNHDA, CDR2 SQIVND (reference sequence). The DNA of the CDR3 is TGTGCCAGTACCGCGGACAGGGTCGGTAGCACAGATACGCAGTATTTT. Translated: CASTADRVGSTDTQYF.

The chain has TRBV7-9 and TRBJ2-7; 12 bases match TRBD2. V shed 2 bases, J shed 5 bases, and the junction held 4 bases outside the gene matches. The germline CDR1 and CDR2 sequences are SEHNR and FQNEAQ (reference sequence). CDR3 length: 15 residues. The CDR3 DNA is TGTGCCAGCAGCTTAAGTTCTAGCGGGAGGGACGAGCAGTACTTC. Amino acids: CASSLSSSGRDEQYF.

The V and J genes are TRBV7-9 and TRBJ2-3; D is perhaps TRBD1 (5 bases). The CDR3 spans 16 residues. V was shortened by 1 base and J by 5 bases, with 16 bases between the two germline ends. Germline CDR1 is SEHNR and CDR2 is FQNEAQ (reference sequence). Here the CDR3 DNA reads TGTGCCAGCAGCTTAGGGTGGCAGGGCACTCAAGATACGCAGTATTTT. This sequence encodes CASSLGWQGTQDTQYF.

The V gene is TRBV30, the J gene TRBJ2-5; 8 nucleotides align to TRBD2. V lost 8 bases, J lost 5 bases, and 16 bases stayed unmatched. Looked up from germline, CDR1 is GTSNPN and CDR2 is SVGIG (reference sequence). The CDR3 length is 15 residues. The CDR3: CARNARGGARETQYF. The CDR3 bases are TGTGCCCGGAATGCCCGGGGGGGGGCGAGGGAGACCCAGTACTTC.

The rearrangement joins TRBV7-3 to TRBJ2-3, with D perhaps matching TRBD2 (7 bases). V was cut by 4 bases and J by 5 bases, with 19 bases left in between. Germline V gene sequence: CDR1 SGHTA, CDR2 FQGTGA. This CDR3 has 16 residues. The CDR3 loop reads CASSSKGDGGIDTQYF. In nucleotides, the CDR3 is TGTGCCAGCAGCTCAAAGGGGGACGGGGGGATAGATACGCAGTATTTT.

This clone was seen a few times. V gene TRBV19 combines with J gene TRBJ1-1; TRBD1 aligns across 10 bases. Germline CDR1 and CDR2: LNHDA and SQIVND (reference sequence). This CDR3 comprises 16 residues. Losses at the gene ends were 3 bases for V and 0 bases for J; bases not matched to a gene: 4. As DNA, the CDR3 is TGTGCCAGTAGTATTAGGACAGGGGGGATGAACACTGAAGCTTTCTTT. Protein product: CASSIRTGGMNTEAFF.

The chain joins TRBV14 to TRBJ2-5; D is undetermined. The length of the CDR3 is 20 residues. Deletions cut 1 base from V and 2 bases from J, with 26 bases between. CDR1 and CDR2 (germline): SGHDN, FVKESK. The CDR3 region is CASSQAVVSEKRELQETQYF. CDR3 in DNA: TGTGCCAGCAGCCAAGCGGTTGTGTCCGAGAAGCGTGAGTTACAAGAGACCCAGTACTTC.

The chain links TRBV4-1 to TRBJ1-5; D might be TRBD1 (6 bases). CDR3 length: 14 amino acids. Trimming left V 3 bases short and J 6 bases short, with 12 bases between. Germline V lookup: CDR1 MGHRA, CDR2 YSYEKL. CDR3 sequence: CASSQSRDTQPQHF. In DNA form, the CDR3 reads TGCGCCAGCAGCCAGAGCCGGGACACTCAGCCCCAGCATTTT.

The chain links TRBV28 to TRBJ1-2, with D tentatively TRBD1 (5 bases). V lost 6 bases, J lost 5 bases, and 19 bases lay in between. Looked up from germline, CDR1 is MDHEN and CDR2 is SYDVKM. The CDR3 has 15 residues. CDR3 sequence reads: CASRHAWRGHYGYTF. DNA for the CDR3: TGTGCCAGCAGGCACGCTTGGAGGGGCCATTATGGCTACACCTTC.